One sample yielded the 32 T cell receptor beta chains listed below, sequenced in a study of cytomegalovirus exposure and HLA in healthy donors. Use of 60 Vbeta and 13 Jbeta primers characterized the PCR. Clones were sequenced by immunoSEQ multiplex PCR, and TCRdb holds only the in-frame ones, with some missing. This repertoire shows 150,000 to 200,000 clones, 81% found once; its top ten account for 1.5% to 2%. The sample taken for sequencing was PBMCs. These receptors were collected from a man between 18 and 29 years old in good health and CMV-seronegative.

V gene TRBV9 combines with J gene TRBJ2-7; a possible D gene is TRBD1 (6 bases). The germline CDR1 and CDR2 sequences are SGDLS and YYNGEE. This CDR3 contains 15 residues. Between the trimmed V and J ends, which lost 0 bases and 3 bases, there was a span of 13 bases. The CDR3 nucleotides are TGTGCCAGCAGCGTAGGGGCAGGGGCCGGCTACGAGCAGTACTTC. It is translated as CASSVGAGAGYEQYF.

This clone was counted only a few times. The CDR3 sequence: CASSGPGASTDTQYF. CDR3 bases: TGTGCCAGCAGTGGGCCGGGAGCTAGCACAGATACGCAGTATTTT. This chain uses TRBV25-1 with TRBJ2-3; TRBD2 is a possible D gene (6 bases). Germline CDR1 is MGHDK and CDR2 is SYGVNS. Trimming shortened V by 4 bases and J by 0 bases, and 11 bases separated the two germline ends. The CDR3 runs to 15 residues.

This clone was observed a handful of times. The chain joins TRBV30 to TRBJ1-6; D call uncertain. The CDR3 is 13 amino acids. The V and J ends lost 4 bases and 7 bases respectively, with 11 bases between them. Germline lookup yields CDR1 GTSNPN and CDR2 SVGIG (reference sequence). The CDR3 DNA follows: TGTGCCTGGACTAGGGAGAGAAATTCACCCCTCCACTTT. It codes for CAWTRERNSPLHF.

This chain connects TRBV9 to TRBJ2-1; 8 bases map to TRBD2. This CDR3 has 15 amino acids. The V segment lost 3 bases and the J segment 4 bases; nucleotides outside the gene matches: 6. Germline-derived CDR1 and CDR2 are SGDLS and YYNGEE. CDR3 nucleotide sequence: TGTGCCAGCAGCGAAGAGGCGGGAGGATACAATGAGCAGTTCTTC. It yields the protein CASSEEAGGYNEQFF.

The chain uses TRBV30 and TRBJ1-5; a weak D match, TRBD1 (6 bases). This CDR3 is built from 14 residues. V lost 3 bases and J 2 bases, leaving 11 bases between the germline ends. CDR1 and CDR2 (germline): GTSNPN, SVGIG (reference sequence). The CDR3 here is CAWRGAGGNQPQHF. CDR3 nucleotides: TGTGCCTGGAGGGGGGCTGGGGGCAATCAGCCCCAGCATTTT.

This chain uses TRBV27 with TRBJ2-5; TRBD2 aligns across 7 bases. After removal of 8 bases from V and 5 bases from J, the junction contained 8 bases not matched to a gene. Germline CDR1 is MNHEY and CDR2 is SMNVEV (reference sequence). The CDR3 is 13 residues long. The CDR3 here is CASAVVGGETQYF. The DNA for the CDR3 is TGTGCCAGCGCCGTTGTCGGGGGGGAGACCCAGTACTTC.

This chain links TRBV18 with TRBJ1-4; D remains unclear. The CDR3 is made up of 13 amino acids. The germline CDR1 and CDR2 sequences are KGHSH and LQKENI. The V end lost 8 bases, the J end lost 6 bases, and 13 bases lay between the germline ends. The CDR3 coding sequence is TGTGCCAGCCTCCGGAATCGGGATGAAAAACTGTTTTTT. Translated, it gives CASLRNRDEKLFF.

CDR3 nucleotides: TGTGCCAGCAGCCGGGGACAGGGAGACACTGAAGCTTTCTTT. Translation gives CASSRGQGDTEAFF. V usage is TRBV5-4 and J usage is TRBJ1-1; 9 bases agree with TRBD1. This CDR3 is built from 14 residues. CDR1 is SGHNT, CDR2 YYREEE, per germline (reference sequence). V was clipped by 4 bases and J by 3 bases; unmatched bases: 4.

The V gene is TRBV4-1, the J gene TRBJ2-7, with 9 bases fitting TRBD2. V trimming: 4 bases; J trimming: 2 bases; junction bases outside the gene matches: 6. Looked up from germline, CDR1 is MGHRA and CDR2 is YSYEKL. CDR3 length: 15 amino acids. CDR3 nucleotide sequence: TGCGCCAGCAGCCGCACTAGCGGGTCTCCCTACGAGCAGTACTTC. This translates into CASSRTSGSPYEQYF.

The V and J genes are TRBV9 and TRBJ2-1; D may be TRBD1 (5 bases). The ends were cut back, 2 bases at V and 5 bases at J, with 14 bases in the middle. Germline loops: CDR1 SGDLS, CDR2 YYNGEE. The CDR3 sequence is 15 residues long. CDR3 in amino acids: CASSVGAVAHNEQFF. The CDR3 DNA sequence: TGTGCCAGCAGCGTTGGGGCGGTGGCCCACAATGAGCAGTTCTTC.

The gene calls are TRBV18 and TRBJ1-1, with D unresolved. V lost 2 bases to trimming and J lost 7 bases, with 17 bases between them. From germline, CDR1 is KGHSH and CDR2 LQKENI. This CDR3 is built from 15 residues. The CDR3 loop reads CASSPGRTKTSEAFF. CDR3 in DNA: TGTGCCAGCTCACCAGGCAGAACTAAGACCAGTGAAGCTTTCTTT.

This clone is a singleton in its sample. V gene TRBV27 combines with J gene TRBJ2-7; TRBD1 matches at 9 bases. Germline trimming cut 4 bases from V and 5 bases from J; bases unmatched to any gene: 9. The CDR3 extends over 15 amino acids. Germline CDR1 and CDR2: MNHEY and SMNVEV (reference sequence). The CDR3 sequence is CASSYSGTGIDEQYF. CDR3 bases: TGTGCCAGCAGTTACTCCGGGACAGGGATCGACGAGCAGTACTTC.

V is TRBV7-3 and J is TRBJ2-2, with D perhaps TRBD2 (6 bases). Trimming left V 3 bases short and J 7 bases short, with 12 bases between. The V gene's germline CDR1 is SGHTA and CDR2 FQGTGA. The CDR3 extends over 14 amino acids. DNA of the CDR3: TGTGCCAGCAGCTTCGGCGGGGCGAACGGGGAGCTGTTTTTT. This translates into CASSFGGANGELFF.

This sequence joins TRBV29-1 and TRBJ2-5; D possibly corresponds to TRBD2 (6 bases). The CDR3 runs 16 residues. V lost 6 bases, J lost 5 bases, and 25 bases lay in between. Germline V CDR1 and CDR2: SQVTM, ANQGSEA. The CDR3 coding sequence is TGCAGCGTCTTGACTAGGCCCTTTTCGAGTGTGGAGACCCAGTACTTC. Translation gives CSVLTRPFSSVETQYF.

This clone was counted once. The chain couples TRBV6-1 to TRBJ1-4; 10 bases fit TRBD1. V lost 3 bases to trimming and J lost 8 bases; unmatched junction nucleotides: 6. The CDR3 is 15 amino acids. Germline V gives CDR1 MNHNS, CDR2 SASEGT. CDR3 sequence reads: CASSDIRDRGEKLFF. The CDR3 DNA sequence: TGTGCCAGCAGTGACATCCGGGACAGGGGAGAAAAACTGTTTTTT.

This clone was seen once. The CDR3 here is CASSPSTGRNTEAFF. The CDR3 coding sequence is TGCGCCAGCAGCCCCTCGACAGGGCGGAACACTGAAGCTTTCTTT. The V gene is TRBV5-1, the J gene TRBJ1-1; 7 bases line up with TRBD1. This CDR3 has 15 residues. Germline loops: CDR1 SGHRS, CDR2 YFSETQ. V shed 4 bases and J 1 base; nucleotides not matched to a gene: 7.

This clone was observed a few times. CDR3: CASRDRLAAQETQYF. The DNA for the CDR3 is TGCGCCAGCAGGGACAGACTAGCGGCACAAGAGACCCAGTACTTC. The rearrangement joins TRBV4-3 to TRBJ2-5; 9 bases align to TRBD2. This CDR3 is 15 amino acids long. V shed 6 bases, J shed 2 bases, and the junction held 7 bases outside the gene matches. Germline CDR1 reads LGHNA; CDR2 reads YSLEER.

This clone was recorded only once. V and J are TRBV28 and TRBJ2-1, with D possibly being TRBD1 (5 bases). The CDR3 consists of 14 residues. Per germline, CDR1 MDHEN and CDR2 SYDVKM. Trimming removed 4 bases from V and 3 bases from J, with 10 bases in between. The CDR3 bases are TGTGCCAGCAGTTACCAGACAGACTACAATGAGCAGTTCTTC. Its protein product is CASSYQTDYNEQFF.

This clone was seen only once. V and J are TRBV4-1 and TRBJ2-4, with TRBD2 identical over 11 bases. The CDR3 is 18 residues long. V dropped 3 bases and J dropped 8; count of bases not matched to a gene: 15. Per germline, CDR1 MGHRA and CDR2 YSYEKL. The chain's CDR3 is CASSHGRSSGRGGDIQYF. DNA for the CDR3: TGCGCCAGCAGCCACGGAAGGAGTAGCGGGAGGGGAGGTGACATTCAGTACTTC.

In DNA, the CDR3 is TGTGCCAGCAGCCCGACTAGCGGGGGTGGCACAGATACGCAGTATTTT. Translation gives CASSPTSGGGTDTQYF. The chain recombines TRBV7-2 with TRBJ2-3; 12 nucleotides agree with TRBD2. Germline CDR1 and CDR2: SGHTA and FQGNSA. V was pared by 5 bases and J by 1 base, with 4 bases of the junction left unmatched. The CDR3 consists of 16 residues. Full variable domain (missing parts from reference TRBV7-2 and TRBJ2-3): GAGVSQSPSNKVTEKGKDVELRCDPISGHTALYWYRQSLGQGLEFLIYFQGNSAPDKSGLPSDRFSAERTGGSVSTLTIQRTQQEDSAVYLCASSPTSGGGTDTQYFGPGTRLTVL.

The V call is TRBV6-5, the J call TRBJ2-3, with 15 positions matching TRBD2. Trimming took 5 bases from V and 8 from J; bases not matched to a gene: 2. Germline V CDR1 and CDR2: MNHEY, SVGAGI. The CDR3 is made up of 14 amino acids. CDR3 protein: CASSPGLAGGTQYF. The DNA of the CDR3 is TGTGCCAGCAGTCCGGGACTAGCGGGGGGTACGCAGTATTTT.

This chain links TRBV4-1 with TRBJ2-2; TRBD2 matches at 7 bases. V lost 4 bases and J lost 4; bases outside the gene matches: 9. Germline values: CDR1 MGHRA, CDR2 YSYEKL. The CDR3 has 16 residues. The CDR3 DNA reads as TGCGCCAGCAGCCGACCACAGCGGGGCCCCACCGGGGAGCTGTTTTTT. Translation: CASSRPQRGPTGELFF.

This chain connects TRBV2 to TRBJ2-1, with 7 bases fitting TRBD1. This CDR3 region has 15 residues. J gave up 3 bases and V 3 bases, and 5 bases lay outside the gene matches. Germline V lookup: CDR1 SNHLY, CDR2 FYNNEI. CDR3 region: CASSEGQTSYNEQFF. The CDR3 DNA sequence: TGTGCCAGCAGTGAGGGACAGACAAGCTACAATGAGCAGTTCTTC.

The CDR3 is CASSLGQANQPQHF. CDR3 bases: TGTGCCAGCAGCCTGGGACAGGCCAATCAGCCCCAGCATTTT. The V call is TRBV7-2, the J call TRBJ1-5; 8 bases agree with TRBD1. J lost 3 bases, V lost 5 bases, and 3 bases had no gene match. CDR1 is SGHTA, CDR2 FQGNSA, per germline. The CDR3 contains 14 residues.

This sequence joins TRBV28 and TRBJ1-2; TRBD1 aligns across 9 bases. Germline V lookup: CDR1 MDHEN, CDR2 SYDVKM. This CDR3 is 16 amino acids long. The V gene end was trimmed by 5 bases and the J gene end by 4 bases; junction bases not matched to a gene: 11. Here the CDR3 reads CASSTQTGGYPYGYTF. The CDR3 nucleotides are TGTGCCAGCAGTACACAGACAGGGGGATACCCCTATGGCTACACCTTC.

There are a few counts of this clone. The CDR3 reads CASSEAFRETQYF. In DNA, the CDR3 is TGTGCCAGCAGTGAAGCATTCAGGGAGACCCAGTACTTC. This chain connects TRBV6-5 to TRBJ2-5, with D hard to call. V was cut by 5 bases and J by 5 bases, with 12 bases left in between. Germline CDR1 reads MNHEY; CDR2 reads SVGAGI. This CDR3 region has 13 residues.

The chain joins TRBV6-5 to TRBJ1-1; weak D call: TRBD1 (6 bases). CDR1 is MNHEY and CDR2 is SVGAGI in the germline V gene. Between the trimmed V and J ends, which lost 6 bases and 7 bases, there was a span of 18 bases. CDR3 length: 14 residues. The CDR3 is CASRGEGTWSEAFF. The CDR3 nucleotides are TGTGCCAGCAGGGGGGAGGGGACATGGAGTGAAGCTTTCTTT.

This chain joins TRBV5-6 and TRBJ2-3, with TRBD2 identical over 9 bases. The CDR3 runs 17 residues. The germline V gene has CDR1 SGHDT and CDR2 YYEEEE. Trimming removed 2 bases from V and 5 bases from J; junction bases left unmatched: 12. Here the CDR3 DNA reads TGTGCCAGCAGCTTCTCAGCGGGAGGCGGGTGGAGAGATACGCAGTATTTT. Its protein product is CASSFSAGGGWRDTQYF.

The CDR3 protein is CASSQDRDRGYNEQFF. Written as DNA, the CDR3 is TGCGCCAGCAGCCAAGACCGGGACAGGGGGTACAATGAGCAGTTCTTC. V usage is TRBV4-3 and J usage is TRBJ2-1; 11 bases match TRBD1. The CDR3 length is 16 residues. The V segment lost 0 bases and the J segment 4 bases; nucleotides outside the gene matches: 2. Germline V CDR1 and CDR2: LGHNA, YSLEER.

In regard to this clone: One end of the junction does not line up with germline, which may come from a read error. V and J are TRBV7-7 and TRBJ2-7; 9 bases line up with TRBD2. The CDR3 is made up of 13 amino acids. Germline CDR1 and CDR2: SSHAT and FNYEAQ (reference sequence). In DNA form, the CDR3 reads TGTGCTAGCAGCTCTGGGACTAGCTTTCCGCAGTACTTC. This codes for CASSSGTSFPQYF.

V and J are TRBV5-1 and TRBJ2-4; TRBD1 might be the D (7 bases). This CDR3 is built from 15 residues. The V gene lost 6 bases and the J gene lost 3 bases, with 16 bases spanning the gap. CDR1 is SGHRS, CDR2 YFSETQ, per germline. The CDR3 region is CASTRGDGGKNIQYF. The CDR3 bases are TGCGCCAGCACCAGGGGGGATGGGGGCAAAAACATTCAGTACTTC.

The CDR3 nucleotides are TGTGCCAGCAGCTTAGCAGGGCAGGGGCGAAGTTCACCCCTCCACTTT. It specifies CASSLAGQGRSSPLHF. The rearrangement uses TRBV7-6 and TRBJ1-6, with TRBD1 as a possible D gene (6 bases). The germline V gene encodes CDR1 SGHVS and CDR2 FNYEAQ. The V and J ends lost 0 bases and 9 bases respectively, with 15 bases between them. CDR3 length: 16 residues.